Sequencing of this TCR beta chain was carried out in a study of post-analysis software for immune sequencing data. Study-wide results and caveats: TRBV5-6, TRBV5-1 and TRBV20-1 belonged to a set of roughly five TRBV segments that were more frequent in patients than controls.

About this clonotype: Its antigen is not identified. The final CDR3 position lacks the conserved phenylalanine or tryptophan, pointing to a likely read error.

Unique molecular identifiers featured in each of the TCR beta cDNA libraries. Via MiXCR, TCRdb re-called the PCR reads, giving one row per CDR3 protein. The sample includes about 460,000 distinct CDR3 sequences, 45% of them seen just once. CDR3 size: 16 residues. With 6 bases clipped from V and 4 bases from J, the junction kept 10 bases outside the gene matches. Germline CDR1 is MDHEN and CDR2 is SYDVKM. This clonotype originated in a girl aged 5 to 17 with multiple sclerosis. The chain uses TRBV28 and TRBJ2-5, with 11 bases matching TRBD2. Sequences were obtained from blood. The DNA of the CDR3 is TGTGCCAGCAGAGCCCTAGGGACTAGCGGAACAGAGACCCAGTACGTC. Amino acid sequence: CASRALGTSGTETQYV.